This is a list of T cell receptor beta chains from one sample in a study of CD8+CD57+ T cells in acquired aplastic anemia. Each CDR3 protein is one row after TCRdb ran MiXCR on the reads. The table has 110,000 or so distinct CDR3 sequences, under 60% seen once. The sequencing sample was made of sorted CD4+, CD8+, or CD8+CD57+ T cells (not recorded which) from PBMCs. The source of these receptors is a human donor with aplastic anemia. The CDR3 runs from the conserved cysteine through the conserved F or W.

V gene: TRBV7-3; J gene: TRBJ2-1; CDR3 protein: CASSLTATYNEQFF
V gene: TRBV20-1; J gene: TRBJ2-7; CDR3 protein: CSAFRDSGQYF
V gene: TRBV10-3; J gene: TRBJ2-1; CDR3 protein: CAISESVTGGRWDEQFF
V gene: TRBV12-3/TRBV12-4; J gene: TRBJ2-3; CDR3 protein: CASSLGILAGSFTDTQYF
V gene: TRBV2; J gene: TRBJ2-7; CDR3 protein: CASSKIWGLPQYEQYF
V gene: TRBV20-1; J gene: TRBJ2-7; CDR3 protein: CSGIGQGDYEQYF
V gene: TRBV20-1; J gene: TRBJ1-6; CDR3 protein: CSARDRPNNSPLHF
V gene: TRBV9; J gene: TRBJ2-7; CDR3 protein: CASSPKDGTSYEQYF
V gene: TRBV3-1; J gene: TRBJ2-1; CDR3 protein: CASSQTSLNEQFF
V gene: TRBV10-3; J gene: TRBJ1-6; CDR3 protein: CASRDSDHSPLHF
V gene: TRBV24-1; J gene: TRBJ1-3; CDR3 protein: CATSDLSDSGNTIYF
V gene: TRBV4-3; J gene: TRBJ2-6; CDR3 protein: CASSQERISGANVLTF
V gene: TRBV5-1; J gene: TRBJ2-4; CDR3 protein: CASSLVGGGTSKNIQYF
V gene: TRBV28; J gene: TRBJ2-7; CDR3 protein: CASSLYHSGSSEQYF
V gene: TRBV15; J gene: TRBJ2-3; CDR3 protein: CATSRDAGTSTDTQYF
V gene: TRBV7-9; J gene: TRBJ2-5; CDR3 protein: CASSGPETQYF